Presented here are 7 T cell receptor beta chains from one specimen sequenced in a study of cytomegalovirus exposure and HLA in healthy donors. With 60 Vbeta and 13 Jbeta primers, the PCR was carried out. Measured with immunoSEQ multiplex PCR; TCRdb has only the in-frame clones, and not every one. Of under 200,000 clones listed, 80% to 85% were seen once; the top ten hold under 2%. Input material: PBMCs. These receptors were collected from a young man in good health and CMV-seronegative.

The rearrangement links TRBV18 to TRBJ2-5; the match to TRBD1 covers 9 bases. Germline V gene data show CDR1 as KGHSH and CDR2 as LQKENI. The trim removed 6 bases at V and 5 bases at J, leaving 10 bases unmatched. CDR3 size: 15 residues. As DNA, the CDR3 is TGTGCCAGCTCGCCTACAGGGGGCGGCGGGGAGACCCAGTACTTC. It yields the protein CASSPTGGGGETQYF.

This sequence joins TRBV7-2 and TRBJ2-6, with D maybe TRBD1 (6 bases). The length of the CDR3 is 17 residues. Germline-derived CDR1 and CDR2 are SGHTA and FQGNSA. V lost 5 bases and J 0 bases, leaving 14 bases between the germline ends. CDR3 nucleotides: TGTGCCAGCAGCCCCGACAGGTTATTCTCTGGGGCCAACGTCCTGACTTTC. Amino acid sequence: CASSPDRLFSGANVLTF.

This clone showed up just once. V and J are TRBV5-8 and TRBJ2-4, with D possibly matching TRBD1 (5 bases). Trimming removed 6 bases at V and 0 bases at J, with 22 bases between. The germline CDR1 and CDR2 sequences are SGHTS and YDEGEE. The CDR3 is made up of 18 amino acids. CDR3 coding DNA: TGTGCCAGCACCCAGGGATTAGAGTTCTCTCTAGCCAAAAACATTCAGTACTTC. Protein sequence: CASTQGLEFSLAKNIQYF.

The rearrangement uses TRBV18 and TRBJ2-3, with 7 bases matching TRBD1. The CDR3 covers 17 residues. The V segment lost 0 bases and the J segment 8 bases; nucleotides outside the gene matches: 14. Germline values: CDR1 KGHSH, CDR2 LQKENI. The CDR3 protein is CASSPPGAPRQGGTQYF. The CDR3 DNA is TGTGCCAGCTCACCACCGGGGGCACCCCGACAGGGTGGTACGCAGTATTTT.

The chain couples TRBV14 to TRBJ2-2; no clear D. CDR3 length equals 15 residues. From germline, CDR1 is SGHDN and CDR2 FVKESK. V lost 4 bases and J 0 bases, leaving 9 bases between the germline ends. The CDR3 DNA reads as TGTGCCAGCAGCCCAATCGGTTCGAACACCGGGGAGCTGTTTTTT. It encodes CASSPIGSNTGELFF.

The chain links TRBV9 to TRBJ2-5; 13 nucleotides agree with TRBD2. V lost 0 bases and J lost 2; bases outside the gene matches: 4. The CDR3 consists of 17 residues. The V gene's germline CDR1 is SGDLS and CDR2 YYNGEE. This chain's CDR3 is CASSVVGLAGAQETQYF. Written as DNA, the CDR3 is TGTGCCAGCAGCGTAGTCGGACTAGCGGGGGCACAAGAGACCCAGTACTTC.

This chain uses TRBV9 with TRBJ2-7, with 8 bases fitting TRBD1. Germline CDR1 SGDLS, CDR2 YYNGEE. The V segment lost 3 bases and the J segment 3 bases; nucleotides outside the gene matches: 5. This CDR3 is 14 amino acids long. In DNA form, the CDR3 reads TGTGCCAGCAGCGCAACAGGGGGAGGCTACGAGCAGTACTTC. It encodes CASSATGGGYEQYF.